The 16 T cell receptor beta chains in this list originate from one sample, sequenced in a study of vaccination and CD4 T cells after COVID-19. The treatment is: roughly 10-day PBMC culture with coronavirus spike peptide pools or control peptides (ViraFEST assay). These receptors' antigens are unknown. With the Oncomine TCR Beta short-read assay, DNA from cultured CD4+ T cells was sequenced. TCRdb itself ran the PCR reads through MiXCR, one entry per CDR3 protein. The sample has under 5,000 distinct CDR3 sequences, roughly a fifth seen once. The specimen was CD4+ T cells from blood, cultured in vitro. These receptors all stem from a human donor who had recovered from COVID-19.

The V and J genes are TRBV3-1 and TRBJ2-7, with no clear D. The V end was cut by 2 bases, the J end by 6 bases, with 8 bases between. The germline gives CDR1 LGHDT, CDR2 YNNKEL (reference sequence). CDR3 length: 12 amino acids. The CDR3 DNA reads as TGTGCCAGCAGCCAAATAGGTCTCGAGCAGTACTTC. It specifies CASSQIGLEQYF.

A few counts support this clonotype. The genes are TRBV20-1 and TRBJ2-7, with TRBD2 matching over 11 bases. The CDR3 runs 13 residues. Trimming cost V 6 bases and J 3 bases; bases outside gene matches: 4. Germline lookup yields CDR1 DFQATT and CDR2 SNEGSKA (reference sequence). The CDR3 DNA reads TGCAGTGCGTTAGCGGGGGGGGACTACGAGCAGTACTTC. Its translation is CSALAGGDYEQYF.

The J gene is TRBJ2-3, the V gene TRBV30; D tentatively reads TRBD1 or TRBD2 (5 bases each). Trimming shortened V by 5 bases and J by 3 bases, and 18 bases separated the two germline ends. The CDR3 is made up of 15 amino acids. Germline assignment: CDR1 GTSNPN and CDR2 SVGIG (reference sequence). Here the CDR3 reads CAWRDRRGPTDTQYF. CDR3 bases: TGTGCCTGGCGGGATCGACGGGGACCAACAGATACGCAGTATTTT.

This clonotype rates as medium-sized (0.01 to 0.1%). The chain uses TRBV27 and TRBJ1-5, with D possibly being TRBD1 (6 bases). The CDR3 totals 15 residues. Germline-derived CDR1 and CDR2 are MNHEY and SMNVEV (reference sequence). V lost 6 bases to trimming and J lost 6 bases, with 18 bases between them. CDR3: CASRPREGGGQPQHF. Written as DNA, the CDR3 is TGTGCCAGCAGACCACGAGAGGGAGGGGGTCAGCCCCAGCATTTT.

With respect to this clonotype: Its ends do not fully match the called genes, so a read error is possible. This chain connects TRBV5-6 to TRBJ2-1; 10 bases are a match to TRBD2. Germline V gives CDR1 SGHDT, CDR2 YYEEEE. This CDR3 is built from 13 residues. The CDR3 spells CASSLPGLAVFTF. In DNA, the CDR3 is TGTGCCAGCAGCTTGCCCGGACTAGCGGTTTTTACCTTC.

The CDR3 sequence: CASRRRKTDLNSYEQYF. The CDR3 DNA sequence: TGTGCCAGCAGGCGGCGGAAAACAGATCTGAACTCCTACGAGCAGTACTTC. The J gene is TRBJ2-7, the V gene TRBV2; D is uncertain. The CDR3 is made up of 17 amino acids. V lost 6 bases and J 0 bases, leaving 21 bases between the germline ends. From germline, CDR1 is SNHLY and CDR2 FYNNEI.

Regarding this clonotype: A much more abundant neighbour one base away suggests this may be a read error. The rearrangement uses TRBV30 and TRBJ1-6; D is uncertain. The germline CDR1 and CDR2 sequences are GTSNPN and SVGIG (reference sequence). The CDR3 loop spans 13 amino acids. The CDR3 protein is CGWSAAGKSDLHF. CDR3 DNA: TGTGGCTGGAGTGCGGCGGGGAAGAGTGACCTCCACTTT.

The V call is TRBV21-1, the J call TRBJ1-1. TRBV21-1 is labeled a pseudogene. This CDR3 is 16 amino acids long. Here the CDR3 reads CASSKEREGSYTEAFF. The CDR3 nucleotides are TGTGCCAGCAGCAAGGAACGAGAGGGATCATATACTGAAGCTTTCTTT.

This clonotype was recorded a few times. The J gene is TRBJ2-5, the V gene TRBV2, with 12 bases that match TRBD2. Germline V gene lookup returns CDR1 SNHLY and CDR2 FYNNEI. This CDR3 is 18 amino acids long. The ends lost 2 bases at V and 5 bases at J; junction bases unmatched: 12. CDR3 DNA sequence: TGTGCCAGCAGTGAACCTCTAGCGGGGGGGAAGGATCCGGAGACCCAGTACTTC. Translation gives CASSEPLAGGKDPETQYF.

By sample fraction, this clonotype is medium-sized. This chain joins TRBV10-3 and TRBJ2-7; D not certain. This CDR3 contains 12 residues. In germline, CDR1 is ENHRY, CDR2 SYGVKD. V lost 3 bases and J lost 5, with 8 bases in between. The CDR3 loop is CAISDISDEQYF. DNA for the CDR3: TGTGCCATCAGTGACATCAGTGACGAGCAGTACTTC.

This clonotype was picked up a small number of times. The chain links TRBV9 to TRBJ1-5; TRBD1 might be the D (5 bases). CDR3 length: 13 amino acids. With 0 bases removed from V and 7 bases from J, the gap between germline ends came to 8 bases. Germline CDR1 SGDLS, CDR2 YYNGEE. DNA for the CDR3: TGTGCCAGCAGCGTAGATCAGGGACAGCCCCAGCATTTT. Protein: CASSVDQGQPQHF.

This clonotype turned up a few times. The V and J genes are TRBV5-1 and TRBJ1-1, with TRBD1 identical over 10 bases. V gave up 6 bases and J gave up 6 bases; unmatched junction bases: 8. The CDR3 consists of 14 residues. Germline assignment: CDR1 SGHRS and CDR2 YFSETQ. The CDR3, as DNA: TGCGCCAGCAACCCGGGACAGGGGAGGGCTGAAGCTTTCTTT. Translated: CASNPGQGRAEAFF.

This clonotype was seen a handful of times. The rearrangement uses TRBV27 and TRBJ2-3, with a weak D call TRBD2 (5 bases). Germline V gene data show CDR1 as MNHEY and CDR2 as SMNVEV (reference sequence). The CDR3 is made up of 16 amino acids. Between the trimmed V and J ends, which lost 8 bases and 0 bases, there was a span of 18 bases. The CDR3 loop is CASSRSRGLSTDTQYF. The CDR3, as DNA: TGTGCCAGCTCCCGGTCTCGCGGGCTCAGCACAGATACGCAGTATTTT.

This clonotype ranks as large (0.1 to 1%). The V and J genes are TRBV20-1 and TRBJ1-1, with D perhaps matching TRBD1 (6 bases). The CDR3 has 14 residues. Germline CDR1 reads DFQATT; CDR2 reads SNEGSKA (reference sequence). Trimming shortened V by 1 base and J by 8 bases, and 17 bases separated the two germline ends. The CDR3, as DNA: TGCAGTGCTAGAGTTGGAGCGGGGGCGATAGAAGCTTTCTTT. Protein product: CSARVGAGAIEAFF.

A few counts support this clonotype. The rearrangement links TRBV30 to TRBJ1-5, with D tentatively TRBD1 (5 bases). This CDR3 is built from 15 residues. V was shortened by 2 bases and J by 3 bases, with 14 bases between the two germline ends. Germline V CDR1 and CDR2: GTSNPN, SVGIG (reference sequence). The CDR3 DNA is TGTGCCTGGAGTCTCCCCGGGGGGACCAATCAGCCCCAGCATTTT. Translating it yields CAWSLPGGTNQPQHF.

This rearrangement joins TRBV19 to TRBJ1-1, with 8 bases lining up with TRBD1. This CDR3 is 12 amino acids long. Germline V CDR1 and CDR2: LNHDA, SQIVND (reference sequence). Trimming cost V 8 bases and J 5 bases; bases outside gene matches: 4. The chain's CDR3 is CASLGQGTEAFF. CDR3 DNA: TGTGCCAGTCTTGGACAGGGAACTGAAGCTTTCTTT.